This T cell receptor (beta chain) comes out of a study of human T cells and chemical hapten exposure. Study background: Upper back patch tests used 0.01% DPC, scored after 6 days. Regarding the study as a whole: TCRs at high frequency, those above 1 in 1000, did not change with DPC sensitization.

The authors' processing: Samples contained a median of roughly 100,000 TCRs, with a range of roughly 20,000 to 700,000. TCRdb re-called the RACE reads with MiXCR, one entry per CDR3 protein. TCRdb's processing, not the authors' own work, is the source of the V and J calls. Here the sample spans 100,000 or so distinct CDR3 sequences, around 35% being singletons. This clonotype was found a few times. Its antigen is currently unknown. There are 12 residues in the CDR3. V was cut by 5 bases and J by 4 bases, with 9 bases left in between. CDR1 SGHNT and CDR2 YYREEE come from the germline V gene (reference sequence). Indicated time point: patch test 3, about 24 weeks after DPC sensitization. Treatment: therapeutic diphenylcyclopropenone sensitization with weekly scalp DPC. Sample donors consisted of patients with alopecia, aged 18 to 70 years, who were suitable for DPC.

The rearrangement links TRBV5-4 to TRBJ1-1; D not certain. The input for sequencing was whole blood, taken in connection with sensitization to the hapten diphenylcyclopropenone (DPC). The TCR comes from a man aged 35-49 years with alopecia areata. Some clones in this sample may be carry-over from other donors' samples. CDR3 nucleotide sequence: TGTGCCAGCAGAAAAGCTGGCACTGAAGCTTTCTTT. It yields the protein CASRKAGTEAFF.